This TCR beta chain was identified during a study of cytomegalovirus exposure and HLA in healthy donors. Findings of the study overall: HLA alleles showed associations with fewer than 20,000 TCR beta sequences in a later analysis, at a 0.05 false discovery rate. CMV serostatus was the sole immune exposure data available.

It was with 60 Vbeta and 13 Jbeta primers that the PCR ran. Sequencing used immunoSEQ multiplex PCR; TCRdb keeps in-frame clones, though not all of them. The table shows around 91,000 clones, with 65% to 85% occurring only once. On this clone itself: What it binds is unknown.

Per the germline V gene, CDR1 is SGHRS and CDR2 is YFSETQ. V lost 3 bases, J lost 1 base, and 4 bases lay in between. This CDR3 is 12 amino acids long. Sequenced sample: PBMCs. The clonotype comes from a man aged 18 to 29 in good health and CMV-seronegative. This sequence joins TRBV5-1 and TRBJ1-1, with D unclear. The CDR3 protein is CASSSGNTEAFF. The CDR3 DNA reads TGCGCCAGCAGCTCGGGGAACACTGAAGCTTTCTTT.